The present TCR beta chain was sequenced within a study of T cell responses to AZD1222 COVID-19 vaccine. On this clone itself: The antigen is unknown.

This table comes from immunoSEQ multiplex PCR, and its TCRdb copy is limited to in-frame clones, with some not included. The sample yields over 100,000 clones, about nine tenths seen once. Study outcomes and limitations: CD4 TCRs associated with vaccination spanned spike, dominating at 160-218 and 743-854. None of the repertoires were sampled until the peak T cell response had passed.

The CDR3 runs to 15 residues. Per the germline V gene, CDR1 is SGHRS and CDR2 is YFSETQ. V dropped 4 bases and J dropped 0 bases, with 10 bases sitting between them. This sequence originates from an adult who received the AZD1222 COVID-19 vaccine. The specimen comprised peripheral blood, sampled 28 days after the second AZD1222 dose. The J gene is TRBJ2-2, the V gene TRBV5-1; D tentatively fits TRBD1 or TRBD2 (5 bases each). The CDR3 loop reads CASSQWDPNTGELFF. The CDR3 DNA sequence: TGCGCCAGCAGCCAGTGGGACCCGAACACCGGGGAGCTGTTTTTT.